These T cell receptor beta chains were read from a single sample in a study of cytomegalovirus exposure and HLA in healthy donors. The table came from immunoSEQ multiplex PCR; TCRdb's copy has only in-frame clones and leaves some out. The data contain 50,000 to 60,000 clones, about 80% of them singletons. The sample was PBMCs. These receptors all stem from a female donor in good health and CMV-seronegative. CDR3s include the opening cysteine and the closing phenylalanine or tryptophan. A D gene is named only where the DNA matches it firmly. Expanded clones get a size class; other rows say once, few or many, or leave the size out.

CDR3: CASSMRTPPNQPQHF
DNA: TGTGCCAGTAGTATGAGGACACCTCCTAATCAGCCCCAGCATTTT
size: -
D: -
J: TRBJ1-5
V: TRBV19

CDR3: CASNQQQGMETQYF
DNA: TGTGCCAGCAACCAACAACAGGGTATGGAGACCCAGTACTTC
size: -
D: -
J: TRBJ2-5
V: TRBV25-1

CDR3: CASSLYSSSYEQYF
DNA: TGCGCCAGCAGCTTGTATTCTAGCTCCTACGAGCAGTACTTC
size: -
D: -
J: TRBJ2-7
V: TRBV5-1

CDR3: CASSPGGGDTQYF
DNA: TGTGCCAGCAGCCCGGGAGGGGGAGATACGCAGTATTTT
size: few
D: TRBD2
J: TRBJ2-3
V: TRBV11-3

CDR3: CASRPRGQGMAYEQYF
DNA: TGTGCCAGCAGACCTAGAGGACAGGGGATGGCCTACGAGCAGTACTTC
size: -
D: TRBD1
J: TRBJ2-7
V: TRBV2

CDR3: CASRARTDSTEAFF
DNA: TGTGCCAGCAGAGCTAGGACAGATTCCACTGAAGCTTTCTTT
size: -
D: -
J: TRBJ1-1
V: TRBV6-5

CDR3: CASSPYRGSGDSPLHF
DNA: TGTGCCAGCAGTCCGTACAGGGGATCTGGGGATTCACCCCTCCACTTT
size: -
D: TRBD1
J: TRBJ1-6
V: TRBV27

CDR3: CASKPTGPFNSPLHF
DNA: TGTGCCAGCAAACCTACAGGGCCCTTTAATTCACCCCTCCACTTT
size: -
D: -
J: TRBJ1-6
V: TRBV21-1

CDR3: CASTPDRGRGYGYTF
DNA: TGCGCCAGCACCCCGGACAGGGGTCGAGGCTATGGCTACACCTTC
size: once
D: TRBD1
J: TRBJ1-2
V: TRBV5-1

CDR3: CASSKDHLRGQATLDTQYF
DNA: TGTGCCAGCAGCAAAGATCACCTAAGGGGACAGGCCACATTAGATACGCAGTATTTT
size: -
D: -
J: TRBJ2-3
V: TRBV21-1

CDR3: CSARDSGELFF
DNA: TGCAGTGCTAGGGACAGCGGGGAGCTGTTTTTT
size: -
D: -
J: TRBJ2-2
V: TRBV20-1

CDR3: CASSFLTSGEETQYF
DNA: TGTGCCAGCAGCTTCCTGACTAGCGGCGAAGAGACCCAGTACTTC
size: few
D: TRBD2
J: TRBJ2-5
V: TRBV7-9

CDR3: CASSLGSSGGYNEQFF
DNA: TGCGCCAGCAGCTTGGGCTCCAGCGGGGGTTACAATGAGCAGTTCTTC
size: -
D: TRBD2
J: TRBJ2-1
V: TRBV5-1

CDR3: CASSPRNGGGTEAFF
DNA: TGTGCCAGCTCACCTCGAAATGGGGGCGGCACTGAAGCTTTCTTT
size: -
D: -
J: TRBJ1-1
V: TRBV18

CDR3: CASSQVGQGMMNTEAFF
DNA: TGTGCCAGCAGCCAAGTTGGACAGGGAATGATGAACACTGAAGCTTTCTTT
size: -
D: TRBD1
J: TRBJ1-1
V: TRBV4-2

CDR3: CASRGTGVYGYTF
DNA: TGTGCCAGCAGGGGGACAGGGGTCTATGGCTACACCTTC
size: -
D: TRBD1
J: TRBJ1-2
V: TRBV27

CDR3: CASSWAGDTQYF
DNA: TGTGCCAGCAGCTGGGCGGGGGATACGCAGTATTTT
size: -
D: -
J: TRBJ2-3
V: TRBV5-5

CDR3: CASSAGQKNEKLFF
DNA: TGTGCCAGCAGCGCGGGACAGAAAAATGAAAAACTGTTTTTT
size: -
D: TRBD1
J: TRBJ1-4
V: TRBV5-4

CDR3: CASIGLDSYEQYF
DNA: TGTGCCAGCATAGGACTGGATTCCTACGAGCAGTACTTC
size: few
D: -
J: TRBJ2-7
V: TRBV2

CDR3: CASSYPGLAHEQYF
DNA: TGTGCCAGCAGTTACCCGGGTCTAGCGCACGAGCAGTACTTC
size: once
D: -
J: TRBJ2-7
V: TRBV6-6

CDR3: CASSLGPGGTDTQYF
DNA: TGTGCCAGCAGCTTGGGACCAGGGGGCACAGATACGCAGTATTTT
size: -
D: -
J: TRBJ2-3
V: TRBV5-5

CDR3: CASSLLVGGVSNEQFF
DNA: TGTGCCAGCAGCTTATTAGTCGGGGGGGTGTCCAATGAGCAGTTCTTC
size: -
D: TRBD2
J: TRBJ2-1
V: TRBV7-9

CDR3: CASSRKDRGNTEAFF
DNA: TGTGCCAGCAGTAGGAAAGACAGAGGGAACACTGAAGCTTTCTTT
size: -
D: -
J: TRBJ1-1
V: TRBV27

CDR3: CASSSIPGGYGYTF
DNA: TGCGCCAGCAGCTCTATCCCAGGAGGCTATGGCTACACCTTC
size: -
D: -
J: TRBJ1-2
V: TRBV5-1

CDR3: CASSLVRWTARGTDTQYF
DNA: TGTGCCAGCAGCTTAGTTAGATGGACAGCCCGAGGCACAGATACGCAGTATTTT
size: few
D: -
J: TRBJ2-3
V: TRBV11-2

CDR3: CSVRSGTANTEAFF
DNA: TGCAGCGTCAGATCCGGGACAGCCAACACTGAAGCTTTCTTT
size: few
D: TRBD1
J: TRBJ1-1
V: TRBV29-1

CDR3: CASSYRDSQYF
DNA: TGTGCCAGCAGCTACAGGGATTCACAGTACTTC
size: -
D: -
J: TRBJ2-4
V: TRBV13

CDR3: CASSTGQGWDTEAFF
DNA: TGTGCCAGCAGCACCGGACAGGGGTGGGACACTGAAGCTTTCTTT
size: -
D: TRBD1
J: TRBJ1-1
V: TRBV7-6

CDR3: CASSTSRGGYTF
DNA: TGTGCCAGCAGCACGAGCCGAGGGGGCTACACCTTC
size: once
D: -
J: TRBJ1-2
V: TRBV7-2

CDR3: CASSPGTTNEKLFF
DNA: TGTGCCAGCAGTCCAGGGACTACTAATGAAAAACTGTTTTTT
size: few
D: -
J: TRBJ1-4
V: TRBV28

CDR3: CASSFPEGLGETQYF
DNA: TGTGCCAGCAGTTTCCCGGAGGGTCTTGGCGAGACCCAGTACTTC
size: few
D: -
J: TRBJ2-5
V: TRBV6-5